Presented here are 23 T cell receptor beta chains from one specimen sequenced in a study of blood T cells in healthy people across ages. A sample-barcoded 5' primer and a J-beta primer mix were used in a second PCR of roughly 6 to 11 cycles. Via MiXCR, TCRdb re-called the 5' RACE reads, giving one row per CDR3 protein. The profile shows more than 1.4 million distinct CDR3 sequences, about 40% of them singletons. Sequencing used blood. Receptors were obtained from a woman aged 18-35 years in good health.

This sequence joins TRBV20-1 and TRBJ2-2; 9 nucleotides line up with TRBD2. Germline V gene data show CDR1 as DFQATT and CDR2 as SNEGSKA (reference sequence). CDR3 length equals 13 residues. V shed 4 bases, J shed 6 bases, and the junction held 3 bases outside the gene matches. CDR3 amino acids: CSATGLAPGELFF. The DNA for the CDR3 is TGCAGTGCTACAGGACTAGCGCCCGGGGAGCTGTTTTTT.

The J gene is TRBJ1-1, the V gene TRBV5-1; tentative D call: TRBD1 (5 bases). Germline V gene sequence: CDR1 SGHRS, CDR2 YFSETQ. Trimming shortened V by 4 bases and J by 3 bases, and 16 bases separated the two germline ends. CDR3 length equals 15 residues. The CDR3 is CASSRGGPMDTEAFF. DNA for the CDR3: TGCGCCAGCAGCCGGGGGGGACCGATGGACACTGAAGCTTTCTTT.

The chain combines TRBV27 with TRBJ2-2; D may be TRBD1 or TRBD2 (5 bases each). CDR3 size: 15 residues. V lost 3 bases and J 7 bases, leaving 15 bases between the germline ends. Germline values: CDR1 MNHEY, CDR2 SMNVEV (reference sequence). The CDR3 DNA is TGTGCCAGCAGTTTTGGGGGAGCCGTGGGCGGGGAGCTGTTTTTT. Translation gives CASSFGGAVGGELFF.

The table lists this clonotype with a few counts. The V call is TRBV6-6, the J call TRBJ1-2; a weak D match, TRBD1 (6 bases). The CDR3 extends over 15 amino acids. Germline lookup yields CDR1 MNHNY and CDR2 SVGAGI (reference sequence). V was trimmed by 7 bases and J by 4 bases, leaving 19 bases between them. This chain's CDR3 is CASNPSLDSRYGYTF. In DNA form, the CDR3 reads TGTGCCAGCAACCCTTCCCTGGACAGCCGCTATGGCTACACCTTC.

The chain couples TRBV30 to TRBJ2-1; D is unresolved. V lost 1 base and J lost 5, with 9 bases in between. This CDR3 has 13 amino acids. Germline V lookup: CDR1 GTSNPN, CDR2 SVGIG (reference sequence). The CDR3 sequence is CAWSGSRNNEQFF. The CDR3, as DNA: TGTGCCTGGAGTGGTAGCAGAAACAATGAGCAGTTCTTC.

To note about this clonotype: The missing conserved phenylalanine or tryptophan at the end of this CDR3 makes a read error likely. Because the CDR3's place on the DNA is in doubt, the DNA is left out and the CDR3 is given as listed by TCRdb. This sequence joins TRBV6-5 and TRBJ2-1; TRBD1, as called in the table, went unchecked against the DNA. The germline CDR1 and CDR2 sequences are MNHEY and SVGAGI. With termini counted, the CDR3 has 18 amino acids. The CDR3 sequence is CASSYSKVTGPQGYTFGS.

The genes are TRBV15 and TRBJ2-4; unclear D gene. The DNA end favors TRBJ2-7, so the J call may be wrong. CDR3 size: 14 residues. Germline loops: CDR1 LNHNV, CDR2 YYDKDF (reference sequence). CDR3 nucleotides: TGTGCCACCAGCAGAGGGGCCGGTTCCTACGAGCAGTACTTC. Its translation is CATSRGAGSYEQYF.

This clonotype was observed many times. The DNA for the CDR3 is TGCAGCGGGACAGGGGGAACAGATACGCAGTATTTT. It codes for CSGTGGTDTQYF. V usage is TRBV29-1 and J usage is TRBJ2-3; TRBD1 matches at 10 bases. The length of the CDR3 is 12 residues. V lost 7 bases and J lost 3; bases outside the gene matches: 1. Germline V gene lookup returns CDR1 SQVTM and CDR2 ANQGSEA.

CDR3 sequence reads: CASSVPEGSRGETQYF. The CDR3 coding sequence is TGTGCCAGCAGCGTTCCAGAGGGAAGTAGAGGAGAGACCCAGTACTTC. The chain combines TRBV5-6 with TRBJ2-5, with D tentatively TRBD2 (5 bases). The V end lost 4 bases, the J end lost 4 bases, and 20 bases lay between the germline ends. Germline loops: CDR1 SGHDT, CDR2 YYEEEE. CDR3 length equals 16 residues. Full variable domain (rest looked up from reference TRBV5-6 and TRBJ2-5): DAGVTQSPTHLIKTRGQQVTLRCSPKSGHDTVSWYQQALGQGPQFIFQYYEEEERQRGNFPDRFSGHQFPNYSSELNVNALLLGDSALYLCASSVPEGSRGETQYFGPGTRLLVL.

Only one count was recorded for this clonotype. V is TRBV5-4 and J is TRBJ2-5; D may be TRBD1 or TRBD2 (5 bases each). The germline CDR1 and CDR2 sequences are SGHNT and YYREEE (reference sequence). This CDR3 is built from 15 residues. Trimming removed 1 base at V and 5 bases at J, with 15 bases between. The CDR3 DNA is TGTGCCAGCAGCTTGCCCGGGACGAGGTTGGAGACCCAGTACTTC. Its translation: CASSLPGTRLETQYF. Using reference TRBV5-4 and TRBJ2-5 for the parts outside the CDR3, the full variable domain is ETGVTQSPTHLIKTRGQQVTLRCSSQSGHNTVSWYQQALGQGPQFIFQYYREEENGRGNFPPRFSGLQFPNYSSELNVNALELDDSALYLCASSLPGTRLETQYFGPGTRLLVL.

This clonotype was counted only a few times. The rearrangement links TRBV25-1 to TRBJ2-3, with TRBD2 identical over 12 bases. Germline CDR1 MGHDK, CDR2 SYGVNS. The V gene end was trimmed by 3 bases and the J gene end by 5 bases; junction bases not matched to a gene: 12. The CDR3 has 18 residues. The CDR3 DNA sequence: TGTGCCAGCAGTGACAGAGGGCTAGCGGGAGGGCCGTTAGATACGCAGTATTTT. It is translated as CASSDRGLAGGPLDTQYF.

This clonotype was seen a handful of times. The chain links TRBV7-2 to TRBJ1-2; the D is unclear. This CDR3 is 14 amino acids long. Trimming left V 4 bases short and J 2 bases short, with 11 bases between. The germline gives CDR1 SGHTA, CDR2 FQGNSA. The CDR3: CASSSTMANYGYTF. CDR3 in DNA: TGTGCCAGCAGCTCAACGATGGCAAACTATGGCTACACCTTC.

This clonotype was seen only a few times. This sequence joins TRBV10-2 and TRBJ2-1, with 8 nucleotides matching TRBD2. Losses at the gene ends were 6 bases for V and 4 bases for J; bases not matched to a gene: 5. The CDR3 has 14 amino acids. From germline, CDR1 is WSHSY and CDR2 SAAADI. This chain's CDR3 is CASRERGSYNEQFF. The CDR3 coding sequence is TGCGCCAGCAGGGAGCGGGGGTCTTACAATGAGCAGTTCTTC.

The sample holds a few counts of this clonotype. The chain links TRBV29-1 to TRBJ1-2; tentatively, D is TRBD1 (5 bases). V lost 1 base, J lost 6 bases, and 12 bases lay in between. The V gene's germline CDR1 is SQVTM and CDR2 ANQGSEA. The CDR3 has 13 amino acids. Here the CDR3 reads CSVEGSEGDGYTF. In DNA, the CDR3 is TGCAGCGTTGAAGGTTCGGAAGGGGATGGCTACACCTTC.

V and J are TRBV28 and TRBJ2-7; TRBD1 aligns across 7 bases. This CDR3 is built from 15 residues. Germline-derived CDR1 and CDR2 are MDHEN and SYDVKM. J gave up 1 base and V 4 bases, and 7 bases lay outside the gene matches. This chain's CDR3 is CASSSPRQGSYEQYF. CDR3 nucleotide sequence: TGTGCCAGCAGTTCCCCCCGACAGGGATCCTACGAGCAGTACTTC.

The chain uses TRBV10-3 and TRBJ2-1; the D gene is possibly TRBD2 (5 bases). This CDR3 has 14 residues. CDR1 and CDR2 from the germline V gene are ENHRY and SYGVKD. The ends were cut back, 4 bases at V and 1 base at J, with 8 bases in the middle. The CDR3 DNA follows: TGTGCCATCAGTGGGGAGAGGTCCTACAATGAGCAGTTCTTC. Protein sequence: CAISGERSYNEQFF.

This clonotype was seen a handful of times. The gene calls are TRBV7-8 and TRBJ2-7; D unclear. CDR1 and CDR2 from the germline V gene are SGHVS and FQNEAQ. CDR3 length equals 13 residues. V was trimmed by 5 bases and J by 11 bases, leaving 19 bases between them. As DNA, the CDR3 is TGTGCCAGCAGCCTCGAAGCAGGCGGTGGCGAGTACTTC. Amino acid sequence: CASSLEAGGGEYF.

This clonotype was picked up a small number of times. This chain's CDR3 is CSERGLDPNIQYF. DNA of the CDR3: TGCAGTGAGAGGGGACTTGACCCAAACATTCAGTACTTC. The chain uses TRBV20-1 and TRBJ2-4; perhaps TRBD2 as D (6 bases). V was cut by 7 bases and J by 6 bases, with 16 bases left in between. Germline V CDR1 and CDR2: DFQATT, SNEGSKA (reference sequence). This CDR3 region has 13 residues.

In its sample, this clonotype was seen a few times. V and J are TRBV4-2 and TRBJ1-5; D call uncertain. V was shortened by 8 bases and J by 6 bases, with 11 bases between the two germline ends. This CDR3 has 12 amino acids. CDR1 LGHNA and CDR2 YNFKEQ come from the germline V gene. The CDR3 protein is CASASSGQPQHF. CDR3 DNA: TGTGCCAGCGCTTCTTCGGGTCAGCCCCAGCATTTT.

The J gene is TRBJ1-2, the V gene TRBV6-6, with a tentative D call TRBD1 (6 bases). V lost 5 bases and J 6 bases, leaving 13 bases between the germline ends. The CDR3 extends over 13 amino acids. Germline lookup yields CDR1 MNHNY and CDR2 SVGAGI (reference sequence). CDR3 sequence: CASSPRQDDGYTF. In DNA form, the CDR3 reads TGTGCCAGCAGTCCCCGACAGGACGATGGCTACACCTTC.

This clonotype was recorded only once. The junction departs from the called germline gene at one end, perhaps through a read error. This chain's CDR3 is CASSLGREAQYF. The DNA of the CDR3 is TGCGCCAGCAGCTTGGGGCGAGAGGCCCAGTACTTC. V and J are TRBV5-1 and TRBJ2-5; D is uncertain. The CDR3 spans 12 residues. CDR1 and CDR2 (germline): SGHRS, YFSETQ.

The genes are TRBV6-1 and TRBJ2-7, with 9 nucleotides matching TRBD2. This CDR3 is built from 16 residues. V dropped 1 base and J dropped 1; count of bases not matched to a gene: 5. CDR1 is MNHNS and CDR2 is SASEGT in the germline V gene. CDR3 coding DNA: TGTGCCAGCAGTGAAGTGATCCTAGCGGGGTCCTACGAGCAGTACTTC. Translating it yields CASSEVILAGSYEQYF.

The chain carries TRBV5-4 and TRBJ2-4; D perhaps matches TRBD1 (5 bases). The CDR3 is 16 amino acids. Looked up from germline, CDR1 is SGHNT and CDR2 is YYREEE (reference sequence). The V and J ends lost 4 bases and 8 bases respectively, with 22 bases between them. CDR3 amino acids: CASSDREGQGVYIQYF. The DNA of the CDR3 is TGTGCCAGCAGCGATAGAGAAGGACAAGGAGTATACATTCAGTACTTC.